This T cell receptor (beta chain) came from a study of beta chain features in type 1 diabetes (dated by TCRdb to 2017 to 2018). Looking at the study overall: Patients and healthy donors did not differ in mean age, gender distribution, total cell number or subset yield. A total of 90 million to 120 million sorted cells were examined across all samples, and a strong correlation was observed between cell number per subset and RNA yield. In the study, TCRB repertoires of sorted circulating CD4+ T cell subsets from recently diagnosed type 1 diabetes patients were compared with those of matched healthy donors. Regulatory and stem cell-like memory subsets were obtained from only 8 patients and about 8 healthy donors, while naive and central memory subsets were obtained from all 30 or so donors. Summary of the overall study and its limitations: PCR may preferentially amplify shorter templates, but because patient and control samples were amplified and corrected together, any resulting skew would affect both groups equally. Type 1 diabetes patients showed a moderate but significant shortening of TCRB CDR3 length in all four CD4+ subsets. Naive, central memory and regulatory TCRB repertoires appeared to be more alike among patients than among healthy donors. Only small numbers of individuals were included in the HLA sub-analyses, which left unresolved whether HLA type had any influence on TCRB rearrangement. At VDJ recombination sites, type 1 diabetes patients had fewer insertions and more deleted nucleotides, which implies abnormalities in thymic rearrangement. Because cDNA was sequenced instead of genomic DNA, highly expressing activated cells could be over-represented, though the groups showed no difference in activation or CD3 levels.

From each donor, a single peripheral blood sample of roughly 0.11 L on average was drawn into heparinised tubes. A BD FACSAria II and a panel including CD45RO, CCR7, CD25, CD127, CD95 and CD27 were used to sort naive, central memory, regulatory and stem cell-like memory CD4+ T cells. Purity was above 95% for every sorted population. PBMCs were separated immediately by Lymphoprep density gradient centrifugation and were stained directly, without being cultured. So that batch effects would be minimized, each experiment stained and sorted samples in pairs, pairing one healthy donor with one patient. The High Capacity cDNA Reverse Transcription Kit was used to reverse transcribe all of the isolated RNA, meaning that expressed TCRB transcripts were what got sequenced. Deep immunoSEQ sequencing was applied to naive, central memory and regulatory T cell samples, giving an average of roughly 3.5 million total reads per sample. After sorted cells were lysed in RLT buffer, RNA was extracted with DNase-treated RNeasy Micro or Mini kits, with the choice depending on cell number. To prevent cross-contamination, each cell subset was processed individually, whereas patient and healthy donor samples were processed jointly. Using the immunoSEQ multiplex PCR, TCRB sequences were amplified from cDNA into 87-bp fragments spanning the CDR3 region. The amplicons were sequenced using the Illumina HiSeq platform. The authors' pipeline ran thus. Synthetic template baselines were used to correct PCR bias computationally, reads within Hamming distance 2 were collapsed, and singletons that could not be merged were discarded. Reads were aligned against IMGT so that V, D and J genes, CDR3 length and insertions or deletions at six rearrangement sites could be assigned. Clonotype counts were normalized to sorted cell number within each subset before computing true diversity and Gini coefficients with the tcR R package. The overlap coefficient, calculated on TCRB nucleotide sequences, was used to measure repertoire sharing. The clones in this table, taken by TCRdb from immuneACCESS, are in-frame only. Not every clone is retained; where verified, under half of the shortfall comes from an unresolved V gene, and the cause of the rest is unknown. V and J calls plus clone size are reproduced from that table; the DNA served to infer D and trimming. Across this sample there are some 160,000 clones, with just over 8% seen only once. The ten most abundant clones make up about 0.5% of the sample.

As to this clone: The antigen it binds to is not known. Base qualities are not provided; no much larger clone lies one nucleotide away.

The V and J ends are trimmed by 6 bases and 7 bases, leaving 12 bases between them. Looking up the germline V gene yields CDR1 MNHEY and CDR2 SVGAGI. Counted from cysteine to phenylalanine, this CDR3 has 12 amino acids. Only the CDR3 region is kept as DNA, spanning 36 bases read in frame from base 1. The TCR was taken from a woman aged 18-30 years with type 1 diabetes. The chain is assembled from TRBV6-5 and TRBJ1-1, with the D segment identity uncertain. The specimen sequenced was central memory CD4+ T cells from blood. The CDR3 reads as follows: CASSETTNEAFF. The nucleotide sequence is TGTGCCAGCAGCGAAACGACTAATGAAGCTTTCTTT.